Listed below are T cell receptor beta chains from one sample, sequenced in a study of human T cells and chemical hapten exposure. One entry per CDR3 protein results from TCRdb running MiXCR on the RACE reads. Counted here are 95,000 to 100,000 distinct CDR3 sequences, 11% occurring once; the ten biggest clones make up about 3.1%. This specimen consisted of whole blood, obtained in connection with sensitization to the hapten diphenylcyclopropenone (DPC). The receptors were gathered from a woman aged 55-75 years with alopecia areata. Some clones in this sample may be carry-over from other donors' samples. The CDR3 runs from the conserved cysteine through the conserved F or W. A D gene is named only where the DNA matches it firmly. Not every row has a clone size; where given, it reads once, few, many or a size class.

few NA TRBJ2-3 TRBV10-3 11 TGTGCCATCAGTTCCGGGAGACTAGTGTATTTT CAISSGRLVYF
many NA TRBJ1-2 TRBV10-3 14 TGTGCCATCAGTGATCAGGGTTGGGTCTATGGCTACACCTTC CAISDQGWVYGYTF
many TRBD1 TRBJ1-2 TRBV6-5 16 TGTGCCAGCAGTTACTCGCGGACAGGGGGGAACTATGGCTACACCTTC CASSYSRTGGNYGYTF
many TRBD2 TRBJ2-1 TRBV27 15 TGTGCCAGCAGACCCATAGCGGGGGCCAACAATGAGCAGTTCTTC CASRPIAGANNEQFF
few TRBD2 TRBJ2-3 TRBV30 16 TGTGCCTGGAGGCCTGGACAGGGAATCCTAGCGGGGGCGCAGTATTTT CAWRPGQGILAGAQYF
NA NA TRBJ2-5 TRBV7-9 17 TGTGCCAGCAGCTTTGGCGTGGCAGGGGGGAAGGAAGAGACCCAGTACTTC CASSFGVAGGKEETQYF
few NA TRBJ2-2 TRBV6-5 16 TGTGCCAGCAGTTACTCGATAAGGACAGCTTCCGGGGAGCTGTTTTTT CASSYSIRTASGELFF
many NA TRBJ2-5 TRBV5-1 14 TGCGCCAGCAGCAGGGGGACTGATCAAGAGACCCAGTACTTC CASSRGTDQETQYF
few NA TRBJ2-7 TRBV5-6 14 TGTGCCAGCAGCCTTTGGTCGTTGGACTACGAGCAGTACTTC CASSLWSLDYEQYF
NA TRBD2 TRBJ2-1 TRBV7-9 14 TGTGCCAGCAGTCTGGGGACTAGCGCGAGTGAGCAGTTCTTC CASSLGTSASEQFF
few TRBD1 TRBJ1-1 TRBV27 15 TGTGCCAGCAGCCCGGGACAGTTATTGCACACTGAAGCTTTCTTT CASSPGQLLHTEAFF
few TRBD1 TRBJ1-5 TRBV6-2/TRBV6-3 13 TGTGCCATATACGGACAGGGCGGTCAGCCCCAGCATTTT CAIYGQGGQPQHF
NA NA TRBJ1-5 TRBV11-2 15 TGTGCCAGCAGCTTAGGTCCACGGGTAGGGCAGCCCCAGCATTTT CASSLGPRVGQPQHF
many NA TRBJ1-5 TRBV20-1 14 TGCAGTGCCAAGACAGGAAATAGCAATCAGCCCCAGCATTTT CSAKTGNSNQPQHF
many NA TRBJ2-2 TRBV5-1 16 TGCGCCAGCAGCTTGTTAGCAGGGATGAACACCGGGGAGCTGTTTTTT CASSLLAGMNTGELFF
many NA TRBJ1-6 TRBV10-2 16 TGCGCCAGCAGTGAGGCCGGGAACTCCTATAATTCACCCCTCCACTTT CASSEAGNSYNSPLHF
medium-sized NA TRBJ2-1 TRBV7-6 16 TGTGCCAGCAGCTTCCTGACAGGTGACTCCTACAATGAGCAGTTCTTC CASSFLTGDSYNEQFF
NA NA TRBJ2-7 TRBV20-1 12 TGCAGTGCTGGGGACAACAACTACGAGCAGTACTTC CSAGDNNYEQYF
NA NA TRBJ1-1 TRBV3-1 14 TGTGCCAGCAGCGCCTTAAGGACGGACACTGAAGCTTTCTTT CASSALRTDTEAFF
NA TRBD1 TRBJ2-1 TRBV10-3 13 TGTGCCATCAGTTGGGACAGGGACAATGAGCAGTTCTTC CAISWDRDNEQFF
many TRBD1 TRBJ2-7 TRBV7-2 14 TGTGCCAGCAGCTCCTCGGGACAGGGGGCAAGGTCGTACTTC CASSSSGQGARSYF
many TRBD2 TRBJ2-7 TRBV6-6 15 TGTGCCAGCAGCCGCATAGCGGGGGGGCCGAGTGAGCAGTACTTC CASSRIAGGPSEQYF
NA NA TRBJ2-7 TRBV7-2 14 TGTGCCAGCAGCTTAGGGCAGGGTCTGGACGAGCAGTACTTC CASSLGQGLDEQYF
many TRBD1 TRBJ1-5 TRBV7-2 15 TGTGCCAGCAGCGGACGGACAGGGGACAATCAGCCCCAGCATTTT CASSGRTGDNQPQHF
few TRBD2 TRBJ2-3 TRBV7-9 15 TGTGCCAGCAGCTGGGGACTAGCGGGCACAGATACGCAGTATTTT CASSWGLAGTDTQYF
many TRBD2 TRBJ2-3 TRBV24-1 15 TGTGCCACCAGTGATAGCGGGGGCAGCACAGATACGCAGTATTTT CATSDSGGSTDTQYF
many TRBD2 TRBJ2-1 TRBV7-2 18 TGTGCCAGCAGCTCCTTGGGTCTGCATAGCGGGGGATACAATGAGCAGTTCTTC CASSSLGLHSGGYNEQFF
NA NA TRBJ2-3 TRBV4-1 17 TGCGCCAGCAGCTATACCCCCGCGGGTCTCACCACAGATACGCAGTATTTT CASSYTPAGLTTDTQYF